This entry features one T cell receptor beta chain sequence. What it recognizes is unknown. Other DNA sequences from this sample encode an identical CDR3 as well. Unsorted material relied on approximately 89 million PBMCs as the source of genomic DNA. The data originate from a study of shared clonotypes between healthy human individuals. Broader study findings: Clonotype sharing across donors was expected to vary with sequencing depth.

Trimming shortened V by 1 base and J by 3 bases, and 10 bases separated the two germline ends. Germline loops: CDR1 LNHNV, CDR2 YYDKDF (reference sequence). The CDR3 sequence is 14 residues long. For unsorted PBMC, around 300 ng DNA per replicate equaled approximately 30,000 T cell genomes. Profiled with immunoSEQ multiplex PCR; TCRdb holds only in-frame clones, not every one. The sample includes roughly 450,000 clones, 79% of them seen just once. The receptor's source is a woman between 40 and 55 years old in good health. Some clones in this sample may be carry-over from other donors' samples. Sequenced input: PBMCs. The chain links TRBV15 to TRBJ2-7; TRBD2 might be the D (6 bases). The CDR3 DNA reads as TGTGCCACCAGCAGAGCGGGGACTTACTACGAGCAGTACTTC. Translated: CATSRAGTYYEQYF.